This T cell receptor (beta chain) was profiled in a study of STAT5B mutations in CD4+ large granular lymphocyte leukemia. Only in-frame clones appear in the TCRdb table, and some are missing; sequencing was by immunoSEQ multiplex PCR. This sample has tens of thousands of clones, with 60% to 80% found just once. Germline V gene sequence: CDR1 SGHAT, CDR2 FQNNGV. The CDR3 runs to 14 residues. Deletions cut 1 base from V and 0 bases from J, with 7 bases between. V usage is TRBV11-2 and J usage is TRBJ2-7; D not resolved. This receptor was obtained from a human donor in good health. Sequences were obtained from CD4+ T cells from blood buffy coats. The CDR3: CASSLGQTSYEQYF. The DNA of the CDR3 is TGTGCCAGCAGCTTAGGTCAGACCTCCTACGAGCAGTACTTC. Filled out from reference TRBV11-2 and TRBJ2-7, the complete variable domain reads EAGVAQSPRYKIIEKRQSVAFWCNPISGHATLYWYQQILGQGPKLLIQFQNNGVVDDSQLPKDRFSAERLKGVDSTLKIQPAKLEDSAVYLCASSLGQTSYEQYFGPGTRLTVT.